This TCR beta chain comes out of a study of T-cell memory formation after mild COVID-19. Regarding the study as a whole: Unconfirmed was the SARS-CoV-2 specificity of second-wave clones that peaked on day 37.

Germline CDR1 reads LGHNA; CDR2 reads YSLEER. The CDR3 is 15 amino acids. Trimming pared 1 base from V and 3 bases from J, leaving 11 bases between. Only a few counts were recorded for this clonotype. No antigen is known for it. TCRdb re-derived calls from the 5' RACE reads in MiXCR, one entry per CDR3 protein. The sample lists around 50,000 distinct CDR3 sequences, 25% to 35% occurring once. The receptor's source is a man aged 18 to 29 who had mild COVID-19 (a few samples of this study predate the infection). Cell type and time point are not known. Input material: PBMCs or a T cell subset sorted from them (not recorded which). The chain combines TRBV4-3 with TRBJ2-3; no firm D call. The DNA of the CDR3 is TGCGCCAGCAGCCAAGGACACATGGGTACAGATACGCAGTATTTT. It translates to CASSQGHMGTDTQYF.